The 19 T cell receptor beta chains below come from one sample, sequenced in a study of T-cell memory formation after mild COVID-19. TCRdb reanalysed the 5' RACE reads using MiXCR and keeps one entry per CDR3 protein. This table has about 500,000 distinct CDR3 sequences, roughly 21% appearing once. Input material: PBMCs or a T cell subset sorted from them (not recorded which). The receptors stem from an adult woman who had mild COVID-19 (a few samples of this study predate the infection). Cell type and time point are not known.

In nucleotides, the CDR3 is TGTGCCAGCATTGGGCTAGGCAGCAATCAGCCCCAGCATTTT. It translates to CASIGLGSNQPQHF. The genes are TRBV28 and TRBJ1-5; D is uncertain. This CDR3 region has 14 residues. The germline gives CDR1 MDHEN, CDR2 SYDVKM. V was trimmed by 7 bases and J by 1 base, leaving 11 bases between them.

This sequence joins TRBV7-2 and TRBJ2-4; D gene uncertain. V dropped 6 bases and J dropped 2 bases, with 8 bases sitting between them. Per the germline V gene, CDR1 is SGHTA and CDR2 is FQGNSA. CDR3 length: 13 amino acids. The CDR3 is CASSKGSKNIQYF. The DNA of the CDR3 is TGTGCCAGCAGTAAAGGTTCCAAAAACATTCAGTACTTC.

Many counts were recorded for this clonotype. V usage is TRBV7-9 and J usage is TRBJ1-2; 11 bases match TRBD1. The germline CDR1 and CDR2 sequences are SEHNR and FQNEAQ (reference sequence). The CDR3 runs 15 residues. V was pared by 4 bases and J by 4 bases, with 5 bases of the junction left unmatched. DNA for the CDR3: TGTGCCAGCAGCTACGGACAGGGGGCCAGCTATGGCTACACCTTC. It encodes CASSYGQGASYGYTF.

The table lists this clonotype with a few counts. The chain joins TRBV27 to TRBJ2-5; 8 bases are a match to TRBD2. With V trimmed by 1 base and J by 3 bases, 4 bases remained unmatched. The CDR3 covers 15 residues. Germline CDR1 is MNHEY and CDR2 is SMNVEV (reference sequence). CDR3 protein: CASSLLSGGEETQYF. The CDR3 DNA reads TGTGCCAGCAGTTTATTGAGCGGGGGTGAAGAGACCCAGTACTTC.

V and J are TRBV20-1 and TRBJ2-7, with D possibly TRBD2 on 5 matching bases. The CDR3 totals 15 residues. The germline V gene has CDR1 DFQATT and CDR2 SNEGSKA (reference sequence). The V end lost 6 bases, the J end lost 2 bases, and 20 bases lay between the germline ends. The CDR3 DNA is TGCAGTGCCCCAGGAACGGGCGGGCGAGCCTACGAGCAGTACTTC. Translating gives CSAPGTGGRAYEQYF.

The rearrangement joins TRBV7-8 to TRBJ1-6, with 8 bases matching TRBD1. The germline gives CDR1 SGHVS, CDR2 FQNEAQ. V gave up 3 bases and J gave up 8 bases; unmatched junction bases: 3. The CDR3 is 14 amino acids. The chain's CDR3 is CASSFGQGHSPLHF. Here the CDR3 DNA reads TGTGCCAGCAGCTTTGGACAGGGCCATTCACCCCTCCACTTT.

The chain is built from TRBV20-1 and TRBJ1-2, with TRBD1 matching over 7 bases. Unmatched junction bases numbered 12, after V lost 6 bases and J lost 2 bases. The germline gives CDR1 DFQATT, CDR2 SNEGSKA (reference sequence). The CDR3 consists of 15 residues. In DNA, the CDR3 is TGCAGTGCCCCACTCTACGACAGGGAGAACTATGGCTACACCTTC. It translates to CSAPLYDRENYGYTF.

The gene calls are TRBV4-1 and TRBJ1-5; D not resolved. The V gene lost 3 bases and the J gene lost 2 bases, with 17 bases spanning the gap. Per germline, CDR1 MGHRA and CDR2 YSYEKL. The CDR3 loop spans 17 amino acids. The CDR3: CASSHDPRRRGNQPQHF. CDR3 nucleotide sequence: TGCGCCAGCAGCCACGATCCCCGGCGACGGGGCAATCAGCCCCAGCATTTT.

The chain's CDR3 is CASSQRQRHGYTF. The CDR3 coding sequence is TGTGCCAGCAGTCAGAGACAGCGTCATGGCTACACCTTC. The chain links TRBV6-5 to TRBJ1-2; maybe TRBD1 (5 bases). Per germline, CDR1 MNHEY and CDR2 SVGAGI. Trimming stripped 5 bases from V and 6 bases from J, with 13 bases between. This CDR3 has 13 residues.

This clonotype was picked up a small number of times. V and J are TRBV20-1 and TRBJ2-3; 14 bases line up with TRBD2. V shed 7 bases and J 2 bases; nucleotides not matched to a gene: 14. Germline V gene lookup returns CDR1 DFQATT and CDR2 SNEGSKA (reference sequence). The CDR3 consists of 18 residues. The CDR3 bases are TGCAGTGTCCAACCGGGACTAGCGGGAGTGATAACCACAGATACGCAGTATTTT. Its protein is CSVQPGLAGVITTDTQYF.

The chain has TRBV4-3 and TRBJ2-1; perhaps TRBD2 as D (6 bases). The CDR3 extends over 15 amino acids. Looked up from germline, CDR1 is LGHNA and CDR2 is YSLEER. The V end lost 2 bases, the J end lost 5 bases, and 13 bases lay between the germline ends. The CDR3 is CASSQPGLGHNEQFF. The CDR3 nucleotides read TGCGCCAGCAGCCAACCGGGACTGGGACACAATGAGCAGTTCTTC.

The V and J genes are TRBV30 and TRBJ2-7; 10 positions match TRBD1. Germline CDR1 is GTSNPN and CDR2 is SVGIG (reference sequence). The V gene end was trimmed by 1 base and the J gene end by 3 bases; junction bases not matched to a gene: 3. The CDR3 is made up of 14 amino acids. CDR3 residues: CAWSAGTGDYEQYF. CDR3 sequence (DNA): TGTGCCTGGAGTGCTGGGACAGGGGACTACGAGCAGTACTTC.

This clonotype came up once. The chain carries TRBV7-9 and TRBJ2-2, with D perhaps matching TRBD1 or TRBD2 (5 bases each). Germline CDR1 reads SEHNR; CDR2 reads FQNEAQ (reference sequence). This CDR3 contains 16 residues. The germline V and J ends were trimmed by 8 bases and 3 bases, with 19 bases remaining between them. The CDR3 DNA sequence: TGTGCCAGCGGCCCGGGGCTAGTAGTATACACCGGGGAGCTGTTTTTT. This sequence encodes CASGPGLVVYTGELFF.

The V and J genes are TRBV9 and TRBJ1-2; D may be TRBD1 (5 bases). The CDR3 is 15 amino acids. Germline assignment: CDR1 SGDLS and CDR2 YYNGEE. Deletions cut 0 bases from V and 1 base from J, with 10 bases between. The chain's CDR3 is CASSVVGANNYGYTF. CDR3 in DNA: TGTGCCAGCAGCGTAGTTGGGGCAAATAACTATGGCTACACCTTC.

This clonotype was detected a few times. J is TRBJ2-7 and V is TRBV5-1; 9 bases map to TRBD1. Trimming at V came to 0 bases and at J to 2 bases, leaving 6 bases not matched to a gene. CDR1 is SGHRS and CDR2 is YFSETQ in the germline V gene. The CDR3 has 16 amino acids. DNA for the CDR3: TGCGCCAGCAGCTTGGGTCCGGGACAGGGTGCCTACGAGCAGTACTTC. Protein sequence: CASSLGPGQGAYEQYF.

The chain links TRBV7-2 to TRBJ2-1; maybe TRBD2 (5 bases). This CDR3 region has 15 residues. The V end was cut by 4 bases, the J end by 0 bases, with 10 bases between. Germline assignment: CDR1 SGHTA and CDR2 FQGNSA. The CDR3 spells CASSSGFSSYNEQFF. CDR3 DNA: TGTGCCAGCAGCTCGGGATTTAGCTCCTACAATGAGCAGTTCTTC. Combining the CDR3 with reference TRBV7-2 and TRBJ2-1 gives the whole variable domain GAGVSQSPSNKVTEKGKDVELRCDPISGHTALYWYRQSLGQGLEFLIYFQGNSAPDKSGLPSDRFSAERTGGSVSTLTIQRTQQEDSAVYLCASSSGFSSYNEQFFGPGTRLTVL.

This clonotype showed up just a few times. The V and J genes are TRBV15 and TRBJ2-1; D possibly corresponds to TRBD2 (5 bases). With 7 bases removed from V and 0 bases from J, the gap between germline ends came to 10 bases. The CDR3 sequence is 14 residues long. The germline gives CDR1 LNHNV, CDR2 YYDKDF (reference sequence). CDR3 DNA sequence: TGTGCCACCAAAGCTAGCAGCTCCTACAATGAGCAGTTCTTC. It encodes CATKASSSYNEQFF.

This clonotype was picked up a small number of times. The chain has TRBV5-1 and TRBJ2-5; D not resolved. This CDR3 contains 16 residues. The V gene lost 1 base and the J gene lost 3 bases, with 16 bases spanning the gap. In germline, CDR1 is SGHRS, CDR2 YFSETQ. CDR3 sequence (DNA): TGCGCCAGCAGCTTGTCCTGGCGGATCGCAGAAGAGACCCAGTACTTC. As protein: CASSLSWRIAEETQYF.

In its sample, this clonotype was seen a few times. V is TRBV29-1 and J is TRBJ1-1; D is possibly TRBD1 (6 bases). V lost 7 bases to trimming and J lost 1 base, with 10 bases between them. Germline CDR1 is SQVTM and CDR2 is ANQGSEA. The CDR3 spans 12 residues. The DNA for the CDR3 is TGCAGCGCGGACAGCCGGAACACTGAAGCTTTCTTT. Translated: CSADSRNTEAFF.